This T cell receptor beta chain was profiled in a study of control samples from healthy donors and cancer patients. TCRdb's table, derived via immunoSEQ multiplex PCR, lists solely in-frame clones and lacks some. The table has roughly 83,000 clones, roughly four fifths seen once. Sequencing was performed on blood. This clonotype originated in an older woman in good health.

This CDR3 is CASSLEVGLENEQFF. In DNA form, the CDR3 reads TGTGCCAGCAGCTTAGAAGTTGGTCTAGAGAATGAGCAGTTCTTC. The chain employs TRBV11-3 and TRBJ2-1; D not certain. In germline, CDR1 is SGHNT, CDR2 YENEEA. Trimming cost V 0 bases and J 7 bases, with 13 bases left between them. This CDR3 spans 15 amino acids.